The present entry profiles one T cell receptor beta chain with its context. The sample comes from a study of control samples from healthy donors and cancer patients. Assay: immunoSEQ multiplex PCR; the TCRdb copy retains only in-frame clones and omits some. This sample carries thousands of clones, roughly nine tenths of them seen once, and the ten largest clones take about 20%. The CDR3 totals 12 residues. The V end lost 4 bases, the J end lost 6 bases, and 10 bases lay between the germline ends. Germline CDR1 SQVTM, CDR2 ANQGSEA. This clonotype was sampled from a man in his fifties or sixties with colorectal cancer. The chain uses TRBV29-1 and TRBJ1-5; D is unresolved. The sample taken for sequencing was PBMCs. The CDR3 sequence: CSVGARGQPQHF. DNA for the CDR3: TGCAGCGTTGGGGCAAGAGGTCAGCCCCAGCATTTT.